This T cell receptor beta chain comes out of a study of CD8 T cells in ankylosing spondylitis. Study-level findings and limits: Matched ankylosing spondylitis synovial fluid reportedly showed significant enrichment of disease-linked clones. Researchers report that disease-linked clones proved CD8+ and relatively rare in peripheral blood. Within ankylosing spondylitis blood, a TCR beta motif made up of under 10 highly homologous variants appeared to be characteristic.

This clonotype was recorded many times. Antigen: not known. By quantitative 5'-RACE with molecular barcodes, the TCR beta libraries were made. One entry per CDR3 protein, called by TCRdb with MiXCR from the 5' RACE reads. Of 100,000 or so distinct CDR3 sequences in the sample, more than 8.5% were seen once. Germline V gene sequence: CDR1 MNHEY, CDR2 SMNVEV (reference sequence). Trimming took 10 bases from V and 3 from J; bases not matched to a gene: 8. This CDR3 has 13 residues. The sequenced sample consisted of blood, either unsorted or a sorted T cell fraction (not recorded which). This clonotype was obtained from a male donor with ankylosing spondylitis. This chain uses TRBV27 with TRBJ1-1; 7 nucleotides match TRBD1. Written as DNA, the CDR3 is TGTGCCATCCGGGCTCAGGGGGACACTGAAGCTTTCTTT. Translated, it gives CAIRAQGDTEAFF.